This T cell receptor beta chain was observed in a study of chemoradiotherapy in HPV16-positive cancers. The overall study: Candidate HPV-specific clones and shared TCR motifs came from two HPV16-positive patients. Regarding the study as a whole: Candidate HPV-specific clones and E7-related TCR motifs grew in tumor during treatment. The functional HPV-specific definition rests on just a couple of HPV16-positive patients. Better recurrence-free survival went with HPV-responsive T-cell expansion in HPV16-positive patients.

The V gene end was trimmed by 5 bases and the J gene end by 6 bases; junction bases not matched to a gene: 5. Germline assignment: CDR1 SGHTA and CDR2 FQGNSA. The CDR3 sequence is 15 residues long. The data were produced by immunoSEQ multiplex PCR, yet TCRdb's version contains in-frame clones alone and is incomplete. The sample lists roughly 8,800 clones, approximately 70% occurring once. With regard to this clone: Its antigen is currently unknown.

The chain uses TRBV7-2 and TRBJ1-6; 9 bases match TRBD1. Sample: tumor tissue, taken from a patient who underwent chemoradiotherapy. This clonotype was sampled from a human donor with HPV-associated anogenital cancer. The CDR3 DNA is TGTGCCAGCAGCACGGGACAGGGCTTTAATTCACCCCTCCACTTT. Its translation: CASSTGQGFNSPLHF.